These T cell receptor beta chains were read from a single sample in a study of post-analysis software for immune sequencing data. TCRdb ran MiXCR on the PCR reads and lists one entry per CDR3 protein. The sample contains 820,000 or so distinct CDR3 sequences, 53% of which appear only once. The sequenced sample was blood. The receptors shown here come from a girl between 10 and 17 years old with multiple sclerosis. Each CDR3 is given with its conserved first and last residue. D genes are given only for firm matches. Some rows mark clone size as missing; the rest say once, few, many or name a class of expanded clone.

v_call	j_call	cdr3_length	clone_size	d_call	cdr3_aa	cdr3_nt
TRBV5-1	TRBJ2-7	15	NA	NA	CASSLAVGAAYGQYF	TGCGCCAGCAGCTTGGCGGTGGGGGCAGCCTACGGGCAGTACTTC
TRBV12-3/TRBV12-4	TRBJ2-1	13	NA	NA	CASTLNPSGPQFF	TGTGCCAGCACTCTTAACCCCTCAGGACCGCAGTTCTTC
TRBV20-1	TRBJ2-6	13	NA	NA	CSASLIGANVLTF	TGCAGTGCTAGCCTTATAGGAGCCAACGTCCTGACTTTC
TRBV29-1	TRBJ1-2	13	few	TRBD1	CSVETGWGYGYTF	TGCAGCGTTGAGACAGGGTGGGGCTATGGCTACACCTTC
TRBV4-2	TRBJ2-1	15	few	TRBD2	CASSHTSGRGNEQFF	TGTGCCAGCAGCCACACTAGCGGGAGAGGTAATGAGCAGTTCTTC
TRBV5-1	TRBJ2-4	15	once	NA	CASSLEAGGGNIQYF	TGCGCCAGCAGCTTGGAGGCAGGAGGGGGAAACATTCAGTACTTC
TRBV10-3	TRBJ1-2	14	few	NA	CAISERPRVYGYTF	TGTGCCATCAGTGAGCGACCCCGGGTCTATGGCTACACCTTC
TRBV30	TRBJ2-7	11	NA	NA	CAWSGGIEQYF	TGTGCCTGGAGTGGAGGAATCGAGCAGTACTTC
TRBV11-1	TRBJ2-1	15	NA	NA	CASSLPGRFYNEQFF	TGTGCCAGCAGCCTACCGGGACGGTTTTACAATGAGCAGTTCTTC
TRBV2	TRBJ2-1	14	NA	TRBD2	CARGLAGGYNEQFF	TGTGCCAGGGGACTAGCGGGAGGGTACAATGAGCAGTTCTTC
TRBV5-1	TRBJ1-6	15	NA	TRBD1	CASSLEGTGDSPLHF	TGCGCCAGCAGCTTGGAGGGGACAGGAGATTCACCCCTCCACTTT
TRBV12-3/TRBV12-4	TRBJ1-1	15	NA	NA	CASSLGGRLNTEAFF	TGTGCCAGCAGTTTAGGGGGCAGACTGAACACTGAAGCTTTCTTT
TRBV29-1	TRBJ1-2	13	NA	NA	CSGAAGGSYGYTF	TGCAGCGGGGCTGCGGGGGGCAGCTATGGCTACACCTTC
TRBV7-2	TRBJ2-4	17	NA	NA	CASSLAGSGRPGNIQYF	TGTGCCAGCAGCTTAGCAGGCAGCGGCCGTCCGGGAAACATTCAGTACTTC
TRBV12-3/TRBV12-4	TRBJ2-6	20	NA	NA	CASSLAPGQVGSSGANVLTF	TGTGCCAGCAGTTTAGCGCCGGGTCAGGTCGGTAGCTCTGGGGCCAACGTCCTGACTTTC
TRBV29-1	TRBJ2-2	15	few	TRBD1	CSVLTGTVGPGELFF	TGCAGCGTCCTAACTGGGACAGTAGGGCCCGGGGAGCTGTTTTTT
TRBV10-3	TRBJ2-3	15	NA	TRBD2	CAIMAQRGGADTQYF	TGTGCCATCATGGCCCAGCGGGGGGGCGCAGATACGCAGTATTTT
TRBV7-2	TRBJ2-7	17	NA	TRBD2	CASSPTSLAGGHYEQYF	TGTGCCAGCAGCCCGACATCCCTAGCGGGAGGACACTACGAGCAGTACTTC
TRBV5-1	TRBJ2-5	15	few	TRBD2	CASSLGPAGVETQYF	TGCGCCAGCAGCTTGGGGCCAGCGGGAGTAGAGACCCAGTACTTC
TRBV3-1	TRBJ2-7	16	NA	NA	CASSQDPTTLSYEQYF	TGTGCCAGCAGCCAAGATCCTACGACCCTCTCCTACGAGCAGTACTTC
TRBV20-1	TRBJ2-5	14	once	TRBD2	CSARDGGSMGTQYF	TGCAGTGCTAGGGACGGCGGGAGTATGGGGACCCAGTACTTC
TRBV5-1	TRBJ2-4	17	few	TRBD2	CASSPLPAGGTKNIQYF	TGCGCCAGCAGCCCCCTTCCAGCGGGAGGAACCAAAAACATTCAGTACTTC
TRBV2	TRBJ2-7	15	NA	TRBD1	CASSGFRTGHYEQYF	TGTGCCAGCAGTGGATTCAGGACAGGGCACTACGAGCAGTACTTC
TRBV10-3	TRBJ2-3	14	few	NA	CAISEGRNTDTQYF	TGTGCCATCAGTGAGGGGCGGAACACAGATACGCAGTATTTT
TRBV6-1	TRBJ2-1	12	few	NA	CASSTRDNEQFF	TGTGCCAGCAGTACTCGTGACAATGAGCAGTTCTTC
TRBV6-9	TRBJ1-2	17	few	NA	CASSYRPGTFLNYGYTF	TGTGCCAGCAGTTATAGGCCGGGCACCTTCCTTAACTATGGCTACACCTTC
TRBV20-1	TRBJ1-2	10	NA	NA	CSAGDAGYTF	TGCAGTGCTGGGGACGCCGGCTACACCTTC
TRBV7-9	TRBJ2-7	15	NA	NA	CASSLGTGRGGEQYF	TGTGCCAGCAGCTTAGGTACGGGACGGGGCGGCGAGCAGTACTTC
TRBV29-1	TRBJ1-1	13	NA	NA	CSVSGRMNTEAFF	TGCAGCGTTTCAGGTCGGATGAACACTGAAGCTTTCTTT
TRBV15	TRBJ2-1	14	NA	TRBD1	CATSRDPTGGWQFF	TGTGCCACCAGCAGAGATCCTACAGGGGGCTGGCAGTTCTTC
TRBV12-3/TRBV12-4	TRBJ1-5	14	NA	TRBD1	CASSITGDNQPQHF	TGTGCCAGCAGCATAACAGGGGACAATCAGCCCCAGCATTTT
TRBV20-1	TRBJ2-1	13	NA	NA	CSARGVSYNEQFF	TGCAGTGCTAGGGGGGTCTCCTACAATGAGCAGTTCTTC
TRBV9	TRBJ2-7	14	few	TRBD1	CASSVGQAHYEQYF	TGTGCCAGCAGCGTCGGACAGGCCCACTACGAGCAGTACTTC
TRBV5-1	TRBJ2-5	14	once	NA	CASSGQALQGTQYF	TGCGCCAGCAGCGGGCAGGCCCTCCAAGGGACCCAGTACTTC
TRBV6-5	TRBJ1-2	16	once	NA	CASSYRTAHPLDGYTF	TGTGCCAGCAGCTACAGGACAGCCCACCCGCTTGATGGCTACACCTTC
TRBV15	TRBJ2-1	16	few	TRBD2	CATSSRTSGTYNEQFF	TGTGCCACCAGCAGCAGGACTAGCGGTACCTACAATGAGCAGTTCTTC
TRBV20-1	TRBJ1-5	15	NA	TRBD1	CSARERDRGNQPQHF	TGCAGTGCTAGAGAGCGGGACAGGGGGAATCAGCCCCAGCATTTT
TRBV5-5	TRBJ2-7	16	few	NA	CASSLALASMLYEQYF	TGTGCCAGTAGCTTGGCGCTAGCGTCGATGTTATACGAGCAGTACTTC
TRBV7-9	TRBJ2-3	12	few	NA	CASRGVPDTQYF	TGTGCCAGCAGGGGGGTCCCAGATACGCAGTATTTT
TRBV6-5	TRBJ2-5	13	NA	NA	CASSYQRGETQYF	TGTGCCAGCAGTTATCAAAGGGGTGAGACCCAGTACTTC
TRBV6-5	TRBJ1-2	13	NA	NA	CASSKGYFSGYTF	TGTGCCAGCAGTAAAGGCTACTTCTCTGGCTACACCTTC
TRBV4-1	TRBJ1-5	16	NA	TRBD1	CASSQDLQGRTQPQHF	TGCGCCAGCAGCCAAGATCTACAGGGGAGGACTCAGCCCCAGCATTTT
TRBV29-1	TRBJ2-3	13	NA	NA	CSVEDLLGNTQYF	TGCAGCGTTGAAGATCTTTTGGGCAATACGCAGTATTTT
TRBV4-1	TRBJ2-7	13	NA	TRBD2	CASSQGGRGEQYF	TGCGCCAGCAGCCAAGGCGGGAGAGGAGAGCAGTACTTC
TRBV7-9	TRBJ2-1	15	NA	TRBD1	CASSLKGQGKNEQFF	TGTGCCAGCAGCTTAAAGGGACAGGGTAAGAATGAGCAGTTCTTC
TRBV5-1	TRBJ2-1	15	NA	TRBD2	CASRISGSSYNEQFF	TGCGCCAGCAGGATCAGCGGGAGCTCCTACAATGAGCAGTTCTTC
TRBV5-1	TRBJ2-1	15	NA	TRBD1	CASSLVQGGYNEQFF	TGCGCCAGCAGCTTGGTACAGGGGGGCTACAATGAGCAGTTCTTC
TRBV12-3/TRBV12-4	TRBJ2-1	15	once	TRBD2	CASTGGAGVYNEQFF	TGCGCCAGCACCGGGGGAGCGGGGGTTTACAATGAGCAGTTCTTC
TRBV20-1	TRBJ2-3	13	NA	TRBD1	CSAPRTGADTQYF	TGCAGTGCCCCCCGGACAGGGGCAGATACGCAGTATTTT